This T cell receptor beta chain was recovered during a study of T cell repertoires in cytomegalovirus infection (dated by TCRdb to the late 2010s). For the study in its entirety: The peptide stimulations were aimed at well-studied HLA-B-restricted epitopes as well as recently identified HLA-C-restricted CMV epitopes, whose presentation resists viral immunomodulation. Donor HLA type was relevant to the analysis, as public TCR beta signatures indicated carriage of CMV infection together with the matching HLA type.

This clonotype was detected only a few times. The antigen it recognizes is unknown. Base qualities are not at hand, and no much larger clone is one base apart. Points the paper makes about the study in general: The ex vivo response was dominated by HLA-C-restricted CMV-specific TCR beta clonotypes, which also provided the single most frequent clonotype in two of eight donors. In both this cohort and an independent roughly 350-donor cohort, the cumulative frequency of public TCR beta family members distinguished carriers of CMV infection plus the relevant HLA type.

The reads were generated on an Illumina HiSeq 1500. TCRdb's own reprocessing of the public reads used fastp at Q25 and MiXCR and kept productive beta chains. A single entry per CDR3 protein holds the most common genes and DNA from its merged rows. The sample includes some 320,000 distinct CDR3 sequences, with 25% to 30% observed a single time. 20% of the sample goes to the ten largest clones. In the paper's terms, the treatment or condition label means: in vitro stimulation with specific CMV peptide epitopes to enrich CMV-specific T cells. The CDR3 covers 15 residues, taking in both the cysteine and the phenylalanine. This entry keeps only the CDR3 DNA: 45 bases, framed from base 1. Here V drops 2 bases and J drops 6 bases, and the junction holds 9 bases not matched to any gene. CDR1 and CDR2 (ENHRY, SYGVKD) derive from the germline V gene.

The sequence was obtained from a human donor in good health (CMV status not recorded). Some clones in this sample may be carry-over from other donors' samples. The sequencing here drew on cultured PBMCs, taken from culture after CMV antigen stimulation. The V and J segments used are TRBV10-3 and TRBJ2-7; 8 bases in the junction line up with TRBD1. The CDR3 is CAISENGGQGGEQYF. The nucleotide sequence is given as TGTGCCATCAGTGAGAACGGTGGACAGGGCGGCGAGCAGTACTTC.